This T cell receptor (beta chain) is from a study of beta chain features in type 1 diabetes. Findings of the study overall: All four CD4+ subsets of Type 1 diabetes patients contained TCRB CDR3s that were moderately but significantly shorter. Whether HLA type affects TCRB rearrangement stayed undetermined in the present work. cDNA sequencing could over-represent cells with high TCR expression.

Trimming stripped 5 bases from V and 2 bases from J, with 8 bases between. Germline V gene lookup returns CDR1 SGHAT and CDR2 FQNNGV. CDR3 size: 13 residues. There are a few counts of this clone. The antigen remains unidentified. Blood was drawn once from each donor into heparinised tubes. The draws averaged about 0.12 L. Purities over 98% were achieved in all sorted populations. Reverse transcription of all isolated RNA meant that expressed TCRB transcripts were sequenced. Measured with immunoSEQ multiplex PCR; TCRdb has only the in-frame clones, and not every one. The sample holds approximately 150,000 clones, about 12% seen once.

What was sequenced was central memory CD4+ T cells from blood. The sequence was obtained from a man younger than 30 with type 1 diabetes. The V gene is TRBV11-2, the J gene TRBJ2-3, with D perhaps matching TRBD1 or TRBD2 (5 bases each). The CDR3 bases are TGTGCCAGCAGCCGGGGACCCACAGATACGCAGTATTTT. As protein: CASSRGPTDTQYF.